This T cell receptor beta chain stems from a study of T cell responses to AZD1222 COVID-19 vaccine. Whole-study findings and limits: Vaccine-associated CD4 TCRs ranged over spike, dominating at 160-218 and 743-854. A rise in Spike-specific TCR breadth and depth followed two AZD1222 doses. Reportedly, nearly half of unique spike TCRs recognized epitopes outside B.1.351/B.1.1.7 mutations. Clonal diversity was possibly underestimated, and the donors were mostly white British, with more females.

Assay used: immunoSEQ multiplex PCR; TCRdb lists only in-frame clones, some missing. The sample's table shows 150,000 or so clones. A note on this clone: As yet, its antigen is unknown.

Sequences were obtained from peripheral blood. This TCR was sampled from an adult in good health.

This CDR3 is CASSPGRGNTEAFF. The CDR3 bases are TGTGCCAGCTCACCGGGACGAGGGAACACTGAAGCTTTCTTT. This chain uses TRBV18 with TRBJ1-1; tentatively, D is TRBD1 (5 bases). With 3 bases removed from V and 1 base from J, the gap between germline ends came to 9 bases. The CDR3 has 14 amino acids. In germline, CDR1 is KGHSH, CDR2 LQKENI.